Below are 13 T cell receptor beta chains sequenced from a single sample in a study of shared clonotypes between healthy human individuals. CD8 cells classed as naive were CD45RO-negative and positively selected for CCR7, excluding terminally differentiated effector memory CD45RA+ cells. Sequencing was performed with immunoSEQ multiplex PCR; in TCRdb, only in-frame clones are kept and a portion is missing. In the table there are over 750,000 clones, roughly 96% of which are singletons. The specimen sequenced was naive CD8+ T cells sorted from blood. The receptors originated from a young man in good health.

A note on this clone: The same CDR3 arises from other DNA sequences in this sample as well. The chain recombines TRBV9 with TRBJ2-1; D not resolved. This CDR3 has 15 residues. CDR1 SGDLS and CDR2 YYNGEE come from the germline V gene. V was clipped by 2 bases and J by 0 bases, with 9 bases between them. As DNA, the CDR3 is TGTGCCAGCAGCGTCGACTCCGGCTCCTACAATGAGCAGTTCTTC. It specifies CASSVDSGSYNEQFF.

This clone occurred once. The V gene is TRBV29-1, the J gene TRBJ2-6; D is perhaps TRBD1 or TRBD2 (5 bases each). This CDR3 is 14 amino acids long. Per germline, CDR1 SQVTM and CDR2 ANQGSEA. The V and J ends lost 3 bases and 2 bases respectively, with 8 bases between them. The CDR3 DNA reads as TGCAGCGTTGAGAGGGGCGCTGGGGCCAACGTCCTGACTTTC. Its translation is CSVERGAGANVLTF.

As regards this clone: One junction end disagrees with the germline gene, perhaps due to a read error. The genes are TRBV5-8 and TRBJ2-7; D is perhaps TRBD1 (6 bases). This CDR3 is 10 amino acids long. Per germline, CDR1 SGHTS and CDR2 YDEGEE. This CDR3 is CASSLERQVF. The CDR3 DNA is TGTGCCAGCAGCTTGGAACGACAGGTCTTC.

This chain uses TRBV19 with TRBJ2-1; D gene ambiguous. The V gene lost 7 bases and the J gene lost 0 bases, with 13 bases spanning the gap. There are 15 residues in the CDR3. Germline V gene lookup returns CDR1 LNHDA and CDR2 SQIVND (reference sequence). The chain's CDR3 is CASTGTSSSYNEQFF. For the CDR3, the DNA is TGTGCCAGTACCGGTACTTCTAGCTCCTACAATGAGCAGTTCTTC.

This clone has only one observation. V is TRBV7-9 and J is TRBJ2-7; 8 positions match TRBD1. Germline CDR1 reads SEHNR; CDR2 reads FQNEAQ (reference sequence). V shed 5 bases, J shed 6 bases, and the junction held 6 bases outside the gene matches. The length of the CDR3 is 13 residues. This CDR3 reads CASSADRGTEQYF. CDR3 coding DNA: TGTGCCAGCAGCGCAGACAGGGGCACCGAGCAGTACTTC. Full variable domain (rest looked up from reference TRBV7-9 and TRBJ2-7): DTGVSQNPRHKITKRGQNVTFRCDPISEHNRLYWYRQTLGQGPEFLTYFQNEAQLEKSRLLSDRFSAERPKGSFSTLEIQRTEQGDSAMYLCASSADRGTEQYFGPGTRLTVT.

The chain recombines TRBV4-3 with TRBJ2-5; a weak D match, TRBD1 (5 bases). Between the trimmed V and J ends, which lost 0 bases and 5 bases, there was a span of 16 bases. The germline V gene encodes CDR1 LGHNA and CDR2 YSLEER. This CDR3 comprises 16 residues. Here the CDR3 reads CASSQDLAGKGETQYF. Written as DNA, the CDR3 is TGCGCCAGCAGCCAAGATCTGGCAGGGAAAGGGGAGACCCAGTACTTC.

This clone has only one observation. This sequence joins TRBV9 and TRBJ2-3; TRBD2 might be the D (6 bases). V was cut by 5 bases and J by 2 bases, with 9 bases left in between. CDR1 is SGDLS, CDR2 YYNGEE, per germline. This CDR3 spans 13 amino acids. CDR3 coding DNA: TGTGCCAGCAGGGGAGGACTCACAGATACGCAGTATTTT. It yields the protein CASRGGLTDTQYF.

CDR3 nucleotide sequence: TGTGCCAGCAGCGCCGAGGGGGGACTAGCGGGCGAGCAGTACTTC. Amino acids: CASSAEGGLAGEQYF. This chain joins TRBV9 and TRBJ2-7; 12 positions match TRBD2. V gave up 3 bases and J gave up 6 bases; unmatched junction bases: 7. Germline CDR1 SGDLS, CDR2 YYNGEE. The CDR3 sequence is 15 residues long.

Comments on this clone: The same CDR3 also results from other DNA sequences found in this sample. The chain has TRBV7-6 and TRBJ2-7; D ambiguous. The ends were cut back, 1 base at V and 2 bases at J, with 6 bases in the middle. The CDR3 consists of 13 residues. CDR1 and CDR2 from the germline V gene are SGHVS and FNYEAQ. The CDR3 spells CASSLGEPYEQYF. The CDR3 bases are TGTGCCAGCAGCTTAGGAGAACCCTACGAGCAGTACTTC.

The chain links TRBV7-9 to TRBJ2-7, with 8 nucleotides matching TRBD2. The CDR3 spans 14 residues. Trimming removed 1 base from V and 6 bases from J; junction bases left unmatched: 5. The germline CDR1 and CDR2 sequences are SEHNR and FQNEAQ (reference sequence). This CDR3 reads CASSLDGRDGEQYF. CDR3 sequence (DNA): TGTGCCAGCAGCTTAGACGGGAGGGACGGCGAGCAGTACTTC.

This chain connects TRBV27 to TRBJ1-5; a possible D gene is TRBD1 (6 bases). The CDR3 consists of 14 residues. V dropped 3 bases and J dropped 5 bases, with 11 bases sitting between them. The germline V gene encodes CDR1 MNHEY and CDR2 SMNVEV (reference sequence). In DNA, the CDR3 is TGTGCCAGCAGTTTTGGGGGCCCCCATCAGCCCCAGCATTTT. Encoded protein: CASSFGGPHQPQHF.

This clone was counted a single time. The gene calls are TRBV7-9 and TRBJ2-4, with D maybe TRBD2 (6 bases). The V end was cut by 5 bases, the J end by 0 bases, with 14 bases between. The CDR3 loop spans 16 amino acids. The germline V gene encodes CDR1 SEHNR and CDR2 FQNEAQ (reference sequence). As DNA, the CDR3 is TGTGCCAGCAGCGTCGGGACTTCGCTAGCCAAAAACATTCAGTACTTC. Translated: CASSVGTSLAKNIQYF. The entire variable domain, with the rest obtained from reference TRBV7-9 and TRBJ2-4, is as follows: DTGVSQNPRHKITKRGQNVTFRCDPISEHNRLYWYRQTLGQGPEFLTYFQNEAQLEKSRLLSDRFSAERPKGSFSTLEIQRTEQGDSAMYLCASSVGTSLAKNIQYFGAGTRLSVL.

The V call is TRBV5-6, the J call TRBJ2-7; perhaps TRBD2 as D (6 bases). V was trimmed by 4 bases and J by 5 bases, leaving 16 bases between them. The CDR3 runs to 14 residues. Germline CDR1 and CDR2: SGHDT and YYEEEE. The CDR3 loop reads CASSPHLGGHEQYF. The CDR3 nucleotides read TGTGCCAGCAGCCCTCACCTAGGAGGGCACGAGCAGTACTTC.